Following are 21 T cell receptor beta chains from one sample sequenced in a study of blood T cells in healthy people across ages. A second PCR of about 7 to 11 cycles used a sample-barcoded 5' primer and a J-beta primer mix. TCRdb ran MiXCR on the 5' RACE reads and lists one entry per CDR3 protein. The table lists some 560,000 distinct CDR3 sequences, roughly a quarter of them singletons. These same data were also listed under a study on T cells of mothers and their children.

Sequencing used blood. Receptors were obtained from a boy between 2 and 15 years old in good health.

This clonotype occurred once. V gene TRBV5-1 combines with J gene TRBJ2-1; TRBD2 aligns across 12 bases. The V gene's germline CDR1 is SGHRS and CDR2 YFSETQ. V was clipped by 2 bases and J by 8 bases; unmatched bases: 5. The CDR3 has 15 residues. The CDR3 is CASSFVRLAGDEQFF. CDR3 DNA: TGCGCCAGCAGCTTTGTCAGACTAGCGGGAGATGAGCAGTTCTTC.

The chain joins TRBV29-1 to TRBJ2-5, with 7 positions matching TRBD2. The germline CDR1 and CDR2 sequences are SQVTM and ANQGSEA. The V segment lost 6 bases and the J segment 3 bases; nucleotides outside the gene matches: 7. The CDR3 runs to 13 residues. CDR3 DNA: TGCAGCGTACTCTTCAGCGGGAAAGAGACCCAGTACTTC. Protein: CSVLFSGKETQYF.

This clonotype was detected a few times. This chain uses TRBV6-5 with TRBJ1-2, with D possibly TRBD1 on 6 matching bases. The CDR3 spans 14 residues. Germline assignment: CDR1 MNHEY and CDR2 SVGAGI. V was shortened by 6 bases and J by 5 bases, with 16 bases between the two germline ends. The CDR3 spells CASSPIGGPYGYTF. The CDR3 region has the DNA TGTGCCAGCAGCCCTATCGGGGGGCCATATGGCTACACCTTC.

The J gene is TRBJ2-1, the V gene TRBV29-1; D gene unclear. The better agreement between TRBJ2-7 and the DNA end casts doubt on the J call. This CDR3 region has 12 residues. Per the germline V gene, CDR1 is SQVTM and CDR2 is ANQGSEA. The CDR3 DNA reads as TGCAGCGTTGAACAGCCGAACTACGAGCAGTACTTC. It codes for CSVEQPNYEQYF.

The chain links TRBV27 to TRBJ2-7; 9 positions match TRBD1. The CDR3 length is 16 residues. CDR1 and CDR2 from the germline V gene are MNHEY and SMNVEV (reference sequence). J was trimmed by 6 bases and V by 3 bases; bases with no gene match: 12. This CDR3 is CASSFNAGTGPPEQYF. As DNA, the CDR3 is TGTGCCAGCAGTTTTAATGCTGGGACAGGGCCCCCCGAGCAGTACTTC.

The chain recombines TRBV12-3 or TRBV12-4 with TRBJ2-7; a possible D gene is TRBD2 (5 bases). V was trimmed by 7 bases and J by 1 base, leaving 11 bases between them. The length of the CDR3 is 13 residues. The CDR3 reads CASTLGSSYEQYF. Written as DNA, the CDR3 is TGTGCCAGCACCCTGGGGAGTTCCTACGAGCAGTACTTC.

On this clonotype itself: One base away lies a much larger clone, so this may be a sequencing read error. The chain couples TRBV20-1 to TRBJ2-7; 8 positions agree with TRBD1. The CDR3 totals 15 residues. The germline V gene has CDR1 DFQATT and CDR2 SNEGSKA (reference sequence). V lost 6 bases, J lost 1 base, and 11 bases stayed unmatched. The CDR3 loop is CSAYPDRGSSYEQYF. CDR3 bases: TGCAGTGCCTACCCAGACAGGGGAAGTTCCTACGAGCAGTACTTC.

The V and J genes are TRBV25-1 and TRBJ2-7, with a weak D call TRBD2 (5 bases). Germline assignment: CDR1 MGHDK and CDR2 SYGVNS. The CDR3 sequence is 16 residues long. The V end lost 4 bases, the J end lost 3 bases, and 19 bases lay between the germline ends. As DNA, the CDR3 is TGTGCCAGCAGTGTACCCGACCTAGCTCGGGGCTACGAGCAGTACTTC. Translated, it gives CASSVPDLARGYEQYF.

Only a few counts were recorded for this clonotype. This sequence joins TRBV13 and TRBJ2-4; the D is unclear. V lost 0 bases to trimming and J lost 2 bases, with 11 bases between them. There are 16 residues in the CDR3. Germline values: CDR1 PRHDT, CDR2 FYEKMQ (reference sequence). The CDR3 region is CASSLGLVSTKNIQYF. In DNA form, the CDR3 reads TGTGCCAGCAGCTTAGGGCTAGTTAGTACCAAAAACATTCAGTACTTC.

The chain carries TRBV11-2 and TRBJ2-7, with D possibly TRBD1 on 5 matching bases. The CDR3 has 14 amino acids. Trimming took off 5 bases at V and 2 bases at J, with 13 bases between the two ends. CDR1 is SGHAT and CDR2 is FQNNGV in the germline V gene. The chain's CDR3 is CASSPLGVPYEQYF. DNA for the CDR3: TGTGCCAGCAGCCCTTTAGGGGTACCCTACGAGCAGTACTTC. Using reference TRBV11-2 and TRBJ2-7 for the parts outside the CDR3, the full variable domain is EAGVAQSPRYKIIEKRQSVAFWCNPISGHATLYWYQQILGQGPKLLIQFQNNGVVDDSQLPKDRFSAERLKGVDSTLKIQPAKLEDSAVYLCASSPLGVPYEQYFGPGTRLTVT.

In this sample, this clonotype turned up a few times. The CDR3 region has the DNA TGTGCCAGCAGCCCGACTTCGGGGCAGACAGATACGCAGTATTTT. Encoded protein: CASSPTSGQTDTQYF. The J gene is TRBJ2-3, the V gene TRBV7-2; D may correspond to TRBD1 or TRBD2 (5 bases each). Germline V gene data show CDR1 as SGHTA and CDR2 as FQGNSA. The V end was cut by 5 bases, the J end by 3 bases, with 15 bases between. CDR3 length equals 15 residues.

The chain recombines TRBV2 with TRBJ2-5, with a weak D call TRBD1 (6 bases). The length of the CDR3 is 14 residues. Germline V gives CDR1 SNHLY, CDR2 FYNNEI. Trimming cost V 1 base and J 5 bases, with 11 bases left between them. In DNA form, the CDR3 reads TGTGCCAGCAGTGAAGAGGGGGAATCGGAGACCCAGTACTTC. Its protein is CASSEEGESETQYF.

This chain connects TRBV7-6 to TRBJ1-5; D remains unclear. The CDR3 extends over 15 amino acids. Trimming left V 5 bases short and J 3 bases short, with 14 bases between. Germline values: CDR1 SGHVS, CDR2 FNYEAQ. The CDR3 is CASSPTVNDNQPQHF. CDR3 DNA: TGTGCCAGCAGCCCCACAGTAAACGACAATCAGCCCCAGCATTTT.

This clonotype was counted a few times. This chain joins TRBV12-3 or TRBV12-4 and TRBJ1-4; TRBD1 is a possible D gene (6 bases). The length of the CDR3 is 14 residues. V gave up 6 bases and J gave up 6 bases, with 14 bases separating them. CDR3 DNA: TGTGCCAGCAGCTCTCTCACAGGGCATGAAAAACTGTTTTTT. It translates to CASSSLTGHEKLFF.

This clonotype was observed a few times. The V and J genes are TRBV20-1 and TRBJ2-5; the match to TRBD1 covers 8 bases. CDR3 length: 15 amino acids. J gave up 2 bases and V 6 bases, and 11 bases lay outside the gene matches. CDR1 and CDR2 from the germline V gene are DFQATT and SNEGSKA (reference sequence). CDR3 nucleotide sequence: TGCAGTGCCCCTACCCAGGACAGGGCTCAAGAGACCCAGTACTTC. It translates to CSAPTQDRAQETQYF.

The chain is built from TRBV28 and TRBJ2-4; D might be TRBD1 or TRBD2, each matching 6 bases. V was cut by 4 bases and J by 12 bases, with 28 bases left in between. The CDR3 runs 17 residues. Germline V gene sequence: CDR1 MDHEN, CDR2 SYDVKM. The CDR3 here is CASSSALRNPPGGGQYF. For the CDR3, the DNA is TGTGCCAGCAGTTCGGCCCTCCGGAACCCGCCAGGAGGGGGTCAGTACTTC.

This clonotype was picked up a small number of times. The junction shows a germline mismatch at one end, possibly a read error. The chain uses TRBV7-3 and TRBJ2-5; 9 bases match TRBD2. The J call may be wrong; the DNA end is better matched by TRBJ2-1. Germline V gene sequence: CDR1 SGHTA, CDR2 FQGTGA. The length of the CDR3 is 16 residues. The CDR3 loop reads CASSPMGGGAYDEQFF. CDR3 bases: TGTGCCAGCAGCCCAATGGGCGGGGGGGCCTACGATGAGCAGTTCTTC.

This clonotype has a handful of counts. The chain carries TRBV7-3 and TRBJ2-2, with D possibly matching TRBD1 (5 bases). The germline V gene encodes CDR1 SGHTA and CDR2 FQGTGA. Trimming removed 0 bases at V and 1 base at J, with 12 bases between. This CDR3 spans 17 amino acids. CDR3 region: CASSLTSGLKNTGELFF. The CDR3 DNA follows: TGTGCCAGCAGCTTAACGTCAGGGTTGAAGAACACCGGGGAGCTGTTTTTT.

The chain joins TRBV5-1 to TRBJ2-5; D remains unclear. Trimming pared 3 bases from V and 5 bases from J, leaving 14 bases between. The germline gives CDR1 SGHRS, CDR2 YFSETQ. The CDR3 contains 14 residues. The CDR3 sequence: CASSSPGWAETQYF. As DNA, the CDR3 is TGCGCCAGCAGCTCCCCCGGTTGGGCGGAGACCCAGTACTTC.

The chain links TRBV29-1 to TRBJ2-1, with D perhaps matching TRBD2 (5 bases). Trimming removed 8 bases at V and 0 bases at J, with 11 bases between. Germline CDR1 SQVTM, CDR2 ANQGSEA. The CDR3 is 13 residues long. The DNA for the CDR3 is TGCAGCTTAACTAGTGACTCCTACAATGAGCAGTTCTTC. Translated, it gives CSLTSDSYNEQFF.

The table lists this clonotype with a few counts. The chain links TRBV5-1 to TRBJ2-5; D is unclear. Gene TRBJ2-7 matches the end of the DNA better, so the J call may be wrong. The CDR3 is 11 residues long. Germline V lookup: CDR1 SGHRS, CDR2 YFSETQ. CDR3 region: CASRESYEQYF. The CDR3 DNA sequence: TGCGCCAGCAGGGAGTCCTACGAGCAGTACTTC.